Listed below are T cell receptor beta chains from one sample, sequenced in a study of T-cell reconstitution after alpha-beta-depleted transplantation in children. TCRdb fed the PCR reads into MiXCR, producing one record per CDR3 protein. The sample gives approximately 220,000 distinct CDR3 sequences, about a sixth of which show up once; about 39% is in the top ten. The starting material was PBMCs, mostly from graft donor cells, obtained 360 days after TCRalphabeta/CD19-depleted stem cell transplant. The origin of the receptors is a male patient between 2 and 10 years old who had a stem cell transplant for acute lymphoblastic leukemia, so the T cells may come from the graft donor. Both conserved end residues are part of each CDR3. The order of the fields is J gene, V gene, CDR3 protein.

TRBJ2-5,TRBV20-1,CSAGSGGAGETQYF
TRBJ1-5,TRBV12-3/TRBV12-4,CASSPRDRGGNEPQHF
TRBJ2-7,TRBV28,CASSESLQGEQYF
TRBJ1-4,TRBV9,CASSTGDRADNEKLFF
TRBJ2-1,TRBV20-1,CSAPDYRSYNEQFF
TRBJ2-2,TRBV9,CASSVVAGGGVMNTGELFF
TRBJ2-5,TRBV12-3/TRBV12-4,CASRRRETQYF
TRBJ2-1,TRBV12-3/TRBV12-4,CASSGQRSSGTSGHEQFF
TRBJ2-7,TRBV5-1,CASSLGYYPYEQYF
TRBJ1-4,TRBV6-1,CASSTRTGRALEDEKLFF
TRBJ1-3,TRBV20-1,CSARPIQGSLRNTIYF
TRBJ2-7,TRBV27,CASSLDFGASYEQYF